The T cell receptor (beta chain) under discussion was sequenced for a study of blood T cell repertoires in COVID-19. At the level of the study: The cDNA or gDNA used as material had been derived from T cells, B-cell-depleted T cells, or PBMCs.

Profiled with immunoSEQ multiplex PCR; TCRdb holds only in-frame clones, not every one. Of some 230,000 clones in the sample, 80% to 85% were seen once. Trimming took off 3 bases at V and 0 bases at J, with 6 bases between the two ends. Germline CDR1 reads SEHNR; CDR2 reads FQNEAQ (reference sequence). The CDR3 extends over 14 amino acids. This chain uses TRBV7-9 with TRBJ1-3; no clear D gene. The origin of this receptor is a woman of 80 years or more with COVID-19, enrolled during active disease. The sequenced sample was peripheral blood. CDR3 sequence: CASSFSGSGNTIYF. The DNA of the CDR3 is TGTGCCAGCAGCTTCTCCGGCTCTGGAAACACCATATATTTT.